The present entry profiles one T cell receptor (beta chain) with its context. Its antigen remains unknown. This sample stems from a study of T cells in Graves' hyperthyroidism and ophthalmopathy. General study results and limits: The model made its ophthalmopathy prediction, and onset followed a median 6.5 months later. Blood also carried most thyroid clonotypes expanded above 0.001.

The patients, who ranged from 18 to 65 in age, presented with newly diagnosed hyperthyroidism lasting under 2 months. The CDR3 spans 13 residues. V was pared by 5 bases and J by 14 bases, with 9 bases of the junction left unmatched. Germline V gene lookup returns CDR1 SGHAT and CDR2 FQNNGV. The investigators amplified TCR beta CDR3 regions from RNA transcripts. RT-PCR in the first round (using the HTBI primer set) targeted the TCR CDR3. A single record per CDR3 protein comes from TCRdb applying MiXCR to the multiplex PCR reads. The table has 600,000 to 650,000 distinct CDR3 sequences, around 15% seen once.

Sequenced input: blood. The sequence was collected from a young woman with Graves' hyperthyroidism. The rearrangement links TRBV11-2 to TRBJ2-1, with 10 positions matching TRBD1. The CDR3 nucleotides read TGTGCCAGCAGCCGGGACAGGGGACCAAAGAAGTTCTTC. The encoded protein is CASSRDRGPKKFF.